This T cell receptor (beta chain) is drawn from a study of regulatory T cells in long-lasting Graves disease (dated by TCRdb to 2020 to 2022). Looking at the study overall: Persistent Graves' disease was defined as antithyroid drug treatment for over 5 years with persistently positive TSH receptor autoantibodies. Persistent Graves' disease patients were compared with newly diagnosed Graves' disease patients by peripheral blood TCR sequencing and RNA sequencing. The study took place in China and was registered as a clinical trial. TCR sequencing covered 13 persistent and some 20 newly diagnosed Graves' disease patients, 33 samples in total. In the clinical cohort, patients with persistent Graves' disease had used antithyroid drugs for an average of around 9.3 years. Study-wide conclusions, independent of this receptor: A larger number of public clonotypes was shared among persistent patients (approximately 3,000) than among newly diagnosed patients (around 970). The study examined only peripheral blood because the primary lesion, thyroid tissue, could not be accessed. The small sample size was acknowledged by the authors as a limitation that may reduce accuracy. Compared with newly diagnosed patients, patients with persistent Graves' disease had lower TCR Shannon entropy and fewer highly expanded clones, which suggests clonal expansion. TRBV28, TRBJ1-2 and TRBJ2-5 were preferentially used in persistent disease, while TRBV20-1 and TRBJ2-1 were favored in newly diagnosed disease. Sequencing and analysis were restricted to the TCR beta chain.

CDR1 SGHRS and CDR2 YFSETQ are derived from the germline V gene. The CDR3 measures 15 amino acids from cysteine to phenylalanine. The sequence is cut down to CDR3 DNA, 45 bases in frame from base 1. After removal of 3 bases from V and 2 bases from J, the junction retains 7 bases not matched to a gene. The protocol used for the library was multiplex PCR. Sequencing instrument: Illumina HiSeq 4000. iRepertoire HTBI primers and Arm-PCR amplification of CDR3 regions were used to construct TCR beta libraries. Before sequencing, the PCR products underwent gel purification. Per the original workflow: A total of fewer than 70 TRBV and more than twelve TRBJ segments were identified across samples and were used for gene usage analysis of CDR3 amino acid clonotypes. Filtered high-quality paired reads were merged into contigs using COPE and FqMerger. Contigs were aligned with BLAST to IMGT TRBV, TRBD and TRBJ reference genes, and CDR3 was defined per IMGT. Any clonotype with a frequency above 0.1% was counted as a highly expanded clone. Shannon entropy served as the measure of repertoire diversity, while the Gini coefficient captured V-J evenness. Public clonotypes were defined as clonotypes shared by more than one individual. Clones were called with MiXCR by TCRdb after fastp trimmed the public reads at Q25, and only in-frame beta chains were retained. Entries that share a CDR3 protein sequence are merged under the most common genes and DNA. TCRdb's processing, not the authors' own work, is the source of the V and J calls. The sample table lists roughly 430,000 distinct CDR3 sequences, 21% of them with a count of one. Together, the top ten hold around 15% of the sample.

Concerning this clonotype itself: The specificity of this receptor is unknown. No quality values exist for individual bases; no much larger clone is one base distant.

According to the study, the label for this sample's time point signals: persistent/refractory GD, antithyroid drugs over 5 years with positive TRAb. For both TCR sequencing and RNA sequencing, RNA was extracted from PBMCs in TRIzol. Graves' disease was diagnosed according to American Thyroid Association guidelines. The patients came from an endocrinology department in Xi'an, China. Each patient gave 9 to 10 milliliters of peripheral blood, collected in an EDTA anticoagulant tube. Ficoll Paque Plus density gradient separation was used to isolate PBMCs, and no further T cell sorting was done. An Agilent 2100 Bioanalyzer and agarose gel were used to assess RNA quality, and a NanoDrop 2000 was used to measure RNA concentration.

The chain is made from TRBV5-1 and TRBJ2-7; the central 8 bases match TRBD1. This TCR derives from a female donor with Graves disease. Sequencing was performed on peripheral blood mononuclear cells (PBMCs), taken when the disease was refractory, from a patient treated with antithyroid drugs. This receptor carries the CDR3 CASSSRQGPTYEQYF. The DNA sequence reads TGCGCCAGCAGCTCCCGACAGGGGCCGACCTACGAGCAGTACTTC.